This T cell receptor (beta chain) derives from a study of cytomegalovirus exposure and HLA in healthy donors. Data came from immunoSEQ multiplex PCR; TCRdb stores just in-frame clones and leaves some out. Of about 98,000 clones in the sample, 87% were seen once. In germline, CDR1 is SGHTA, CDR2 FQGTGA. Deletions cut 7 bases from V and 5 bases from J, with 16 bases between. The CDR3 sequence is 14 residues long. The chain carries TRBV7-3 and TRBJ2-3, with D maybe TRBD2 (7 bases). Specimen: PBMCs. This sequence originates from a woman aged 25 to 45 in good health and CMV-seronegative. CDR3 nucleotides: TGTGCCAGCAAGGGGGGGCTAGAAGGAGATACGCAGTATTTT. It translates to CASKGGLEGDTQYF.